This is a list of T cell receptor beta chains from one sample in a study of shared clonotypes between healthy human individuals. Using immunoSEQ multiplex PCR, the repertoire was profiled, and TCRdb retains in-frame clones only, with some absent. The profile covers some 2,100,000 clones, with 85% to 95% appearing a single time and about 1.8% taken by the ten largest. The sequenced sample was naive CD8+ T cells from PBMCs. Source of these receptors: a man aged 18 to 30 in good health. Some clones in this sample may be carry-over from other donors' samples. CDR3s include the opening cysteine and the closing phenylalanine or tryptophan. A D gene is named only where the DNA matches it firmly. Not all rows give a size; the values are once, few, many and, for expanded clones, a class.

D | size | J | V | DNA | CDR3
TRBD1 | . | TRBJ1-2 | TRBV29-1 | TGCAGCGTTGAAGGACGCGCGGGACAGCTACCTAACTATGGCGGCTACACCTTC | CSVEGRAGQLPNYGGYTF
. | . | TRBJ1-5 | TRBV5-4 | TGTGCCAGCAGCTTGGTCCGCCTATTCTATCAGCCCCAGCATTTT | CASSLVRLFYQPQHF
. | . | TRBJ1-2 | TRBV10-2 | TGCGCCAGCAGTGAACGAGGGGACCCCTATGGCTACACCTTC | CASSERGDPYGYTF
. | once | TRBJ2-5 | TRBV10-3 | TGTGCCATCAGTGAGTCCCCGGACGAGACCCAGTACTTC | CAISESPDETQYF
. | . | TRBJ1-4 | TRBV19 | TGTGCCAGTAGTATGTTGTGGACAGATAATGAAAAACTGTTTTTT | CASSMLWTDNEKLFF
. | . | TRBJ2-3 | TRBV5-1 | TGCGCCAGCAGCGGGAACAATGATTACACAGATACGCAGTATTTT | CASSGNNDYTDTQYF
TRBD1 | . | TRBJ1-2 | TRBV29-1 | TGCAGCGTTGAAGAACGGGGGAGACGGGACAGAGCTAACTATGGCTACACCTTC | CSVEERGRRDRANYGYTF
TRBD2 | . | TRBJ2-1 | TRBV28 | TGTGCCAGCAGTTTATGTCTCGAGAGGACTAGCTGCAATGAGCAGTTCTTC | CASSLCLERTSCNEQFF
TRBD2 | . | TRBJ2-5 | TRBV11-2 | TGTGCCAGCAGCTTCATCGCGGGACTAGCGGATACTCAGTACTTC | CASSFIAGLADTQYF
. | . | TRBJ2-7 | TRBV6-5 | TGTGCCAGCAGTCCACCTGGCCGGGGATGGCAGTACTTC | CASSPPGRGWQYF
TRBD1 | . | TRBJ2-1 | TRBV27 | TGTGCCAGCAGTTCCTGGGGGACAGGGCACAATGAGCAGTTCTTC | CASSSWGTGHNEQFF
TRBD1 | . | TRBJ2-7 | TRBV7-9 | TGTGCCAGCAGCTCCTGGGACAGGGGCCCTTCCTACGAGCAGTACTTC | CASSSWDRGPSYEQYF
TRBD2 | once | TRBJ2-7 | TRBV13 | TGTGCCAGCAGCTCGCGGAGCAGGGCTAGCGGGAGGTACGAGCAGTACTTC | CASSSRSRASGRYEQYF
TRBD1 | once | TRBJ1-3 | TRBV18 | TGTGCCAGCTCACCGGACAGGGCTGGAAACACCATATATTTT | CASSPDRAGNTIYF
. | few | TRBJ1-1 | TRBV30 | TGTGCCTGGAGTGACCCGGGGACTGAAGCTTTCTTT | CAWSDPGTEAFF
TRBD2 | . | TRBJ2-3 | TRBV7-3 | TGTGCCAGCAGCTTAACTAGCGGGAGGACAGATACGCAGTATTTT | CASSLTSGRTDTQYF
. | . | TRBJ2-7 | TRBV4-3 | TGCGCCAGCAGCCAAGAAACAGGCCGGTCCTACGAGCAGTACTTC | CASSQETGRSYEQYF
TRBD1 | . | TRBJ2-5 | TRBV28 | TGTGCCAGCAGAGAAAGGGACAGTTTGCAAGAGACCCAGTACTTC | CASRERDSLQETQYF
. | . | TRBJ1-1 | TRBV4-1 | TGCGCCAGCAGCCCCATTACAGCGATGAACACTGAAGCTTTCTTT | CASSPITAMNTEAFF
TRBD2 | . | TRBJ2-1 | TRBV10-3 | TGTGCCATCAGTGAGTCCCTAGCGGGAGGCTACAATGAGCAGTTCTTC | CAISESLAGGYNEQFF
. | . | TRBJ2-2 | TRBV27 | TGTGCCAGCAGTTTGCCTGGGAGGGAGCTGTTTTTT | CASSLPGRELFF
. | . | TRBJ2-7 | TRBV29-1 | TGCAGCGCTTCGGACGGGAAAGCCTACGAGCAGTACTTC | CSASDGKAYEQYF
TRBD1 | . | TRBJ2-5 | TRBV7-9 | TGTGCCAGCAGCCCCGGACAGGGCTTAGGGGAGACCCAGTACTTC | CASSPGQGLGETQYF
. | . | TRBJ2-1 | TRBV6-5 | TGTGCCGCGGGACAGCCCTCCTACAATGAGCAGTTCTTC | CAAGQPSYNEQFF
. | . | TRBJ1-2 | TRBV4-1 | TGCGCCAGCACCACATCCCAGGGCATGGACTATGGCTACACCTTC | CASTTSQGMDYGYTF
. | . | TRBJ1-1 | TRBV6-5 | TGTGCCAGCAGTTACTCGCCAGAAAAGAACACTGAAGCTTTCTTT | CASSYSPEKNTEAFF
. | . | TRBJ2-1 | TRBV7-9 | TGTGCCAGCAGTGCAGGGGTGGAGACCCTGAATGAGCAGTTCTTC | CASSAGVETLNEQFF
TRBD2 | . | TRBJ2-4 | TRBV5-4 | TGTGCCAGCAGGGAACTAGCGGGAGAAAACATTCAGTACTTC | CASRELAGENIQYF
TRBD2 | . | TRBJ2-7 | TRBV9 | TGTGCCAGCGGGGCGCCGGCGGGAGGGTTTGAGGGCGAGCAGTACTTC | CASGAPAGGFEGEQYF
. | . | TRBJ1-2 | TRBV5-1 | TGCGCCAGCAGCTTCTTTACAGGGCCCCGTACTAACTATGGCTACACCTTC | CASSFFTGPRTNYGYTF
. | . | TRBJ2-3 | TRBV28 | TGTGCCAGCAGTTTTGGCAGCTCTACGGATACGCAGTATTTT | CASSFGSSTDTQYF
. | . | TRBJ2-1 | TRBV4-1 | TGCGCCAGCAGCCTTAGGGCTATAAACAATGAGCAGTTCTTC | CASSLRAINNEQFF
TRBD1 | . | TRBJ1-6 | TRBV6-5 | TGTGCCAGCAGCCCCGACAGGGGTTATTCACCCCTCCACTTT | CASSPDRGYSPLHF
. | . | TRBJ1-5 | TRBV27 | TGTGCCAGCAGTTTAGTCCCCCGGGCTAGCAATCAGCCCCAGCATTTT | CASSLVPRASNQPQHF
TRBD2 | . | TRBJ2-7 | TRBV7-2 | TGTGCCAGCAGCCCGGGGGTAGCGGGAGGCTACGAGCAGTACTTC | CASSPGVAGGYEQYF
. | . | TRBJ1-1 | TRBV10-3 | TGTGCCATCAGTGGTGTAATGAACACTGAAGCTTTCTTT | CAISGVMNTEAFF
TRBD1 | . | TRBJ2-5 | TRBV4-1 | TGCGCCAGCAGCCAAGTGGGCGACAGGGCCCTTTGGACCCAGTACTTC | CASSQVGDRALWTQYF
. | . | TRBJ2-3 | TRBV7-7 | TGTGCCAGCAGCTTACCTATTAGAGAGGATACGCAGTATTTT | CASSLPIREDTQYF
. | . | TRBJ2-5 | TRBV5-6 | TGTGCCAGCAGCGATTACCGAGCCCAGTACTTC | CASSDYRAQYF
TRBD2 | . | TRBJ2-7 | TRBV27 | TGTGCCAGCAGTTGGGGGGGGGAGCCGACCTACGAGCAGTACTTC | CASSWGGEPTYEQYF
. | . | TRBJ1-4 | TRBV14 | TGTGCCAGCAGCCAAATGACCGGGACGCCGGGGAAACTGTTTTTT | CASSQMTGTPGKLFF
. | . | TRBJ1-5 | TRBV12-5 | TGTGCTAGTGCACCTGGGGGGGGCGGACAGCCCCAGCATTTT | CASAPGGGGQPQHF
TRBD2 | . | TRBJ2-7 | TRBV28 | TGTGCCAGCAGTCTAGCGGGACCGAGGACTAGCGGCCTTACCGAGCAGTACTTC | CASSLAGPRTSGLTEQYF
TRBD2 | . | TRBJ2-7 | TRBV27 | TGTGCCAGCAGTCAATCTCTAGCGGGGCTCTCCTACGAGCAGTACTTC | CASSQSLAGLSYEQYF
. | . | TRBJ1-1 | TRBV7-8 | TGTGCCAGCAGCTTAGCGCCACAGGGTGAGGTGAACACTGAAGCTTTCTTT | CASSLAPQGEVNTEAFF
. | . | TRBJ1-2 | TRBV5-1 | TGCGCCAGCAGCCCAACTTTGAACTATGGCTACACCTTC | CASSPTLNYGYTF
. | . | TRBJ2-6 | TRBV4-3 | TGCGCCAGCAGCCAAGACAGGGACCATTTCTCTGGGGCCAACGTCCTGACTTTC | CASSQDRDHFSGANVLTF
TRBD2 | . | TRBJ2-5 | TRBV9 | TGTGCCAGTGGGGGAGGGGCTGGAGAGACCCAGTACTTC | CASGGGAGETQYF
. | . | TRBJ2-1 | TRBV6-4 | TGTGCCAGCAGTGACTTAGCCGGAGGTCGCAATGAGCAGTTCTTC | CASSDLAGGRNEQFF
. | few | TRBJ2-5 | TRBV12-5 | TGTGCTAGTGGCCCGGACGCGGAGACCCAGTACTTC | CASGPDAETQYF
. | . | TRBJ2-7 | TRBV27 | TGTGCCAGCAGTGGGGCAGAAAACCTGTACGAGCAGTACTTC | CASSGAENLYEQYF
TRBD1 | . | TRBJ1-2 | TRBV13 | TGTGCCAGCAGCTTACAGGGGGTCCCTAGCTATGGCTACACCTTC | CASSLQGVPSYGYTF
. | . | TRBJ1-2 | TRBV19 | TGTGCCAGTAGTATAGATGCAGGGACACTCTATGGCTACACCTTC | CASSIDAGTLYGYTF